This record covers a single T cell receptor (beta chain). The sample comes from a study of control samples from healthy donors and cancer patients. TCRdb's table, derived via immunoSEQ multiplex PCR, lists solely in-frame clones and lacks some. The sample yields approximately 230,000 clones, 82% seen once. The CDR3 extends over 10 amino acids. This TCR derives from an older woman with lung cancer. Sequencing was performed on PBMCs. This chain links TRBV21-1 with TRBJ1-5. TRBV21-1 is annotated as a pseudogene. This CDR3 is CASVDQPQHF. In nucleotides, the CDR3 is TGTGCCAGCGTCGACCAGCCCCAGCATTTT.